This record concerns one T cell receptor (beta chain) sequence. Relapse after autologous stem cell transplantation occurred in every patient, and brentuximab vedotin exposure varied. This sample was included in a study of PD-1 blockade in classical Hodgkin lymphoma. J was trimmed by 6 bases and V by 7 bases; bases with no gene match: 12. From germline, CDR1 is SGHAT and CDR2 FQNNGV. The length of the CDR3 is 14 residues. Clones were read by immunoSEQ multiplex PCR, and TCRdb kept only the in-frame ones, dropping some. The sample has 9,500 to 10,000 clones; around nine tenths are singletons. Specimen: peripheral blood mononuclear cells (PBMCs), collected at baseline. The rearrangement joins TRBV11-2 to TRBJ2-7, with 7 bases aligning to TRBD1. The receptor's source is a human donor with classical Hodgkin lymphoma. The CDR3 here is CASNQAGGLGEQYF. For the CDR3, the DNA is TGTGCCAGCAACCAAGCAGGGGGATTGGGCGAGCAGTACTTC. The complete variable domain, with remaining parts taken from reference TRBV11-2 and TRBJ2-7, reads EAGVAQSPRYKIIEKRQSVAFWCNPISGHATLYWYQQILGQGPKLLIQFQNNGVVDDSQLPKDRFSAERLKGVDSTLKIQPAKLEDSAVYLCASNQAGGLGEQYFGPGTRLTVT.